One sample yielded the 27 T cell receptor beta chains listed below, sequenced in a study of blood T cell repertoires in COVID-19. TCRdb's table, derived via immunoSEQ multiplex PCR, lists solely in-frame clones and lacks some. This sample yields roughly 250,000 clones, of which 80% to 90% are seen a single time; around 0.97% belongs to the top ten. The sample taken for sequencing was peripheral blood. These receptors were obtained from a man aged 35 to 55 with acute or convalescent COVID-19.

This rearrangement joins TRBV28 to TRBJ1-2; 11 bases are shared with TRBD1. Germline loops: CDR1 MDHEN, CDR2 SYDVKM. CDR3 size: 16 residues. J was trimmed by 2 bases and V by 2 bases; bases with no gene match: 4. The CDR3 bases are TGTGCCAGCAGTTTAGGGGGGACAGGGGGGAACTATGGCTACACCTTC. Protein product: CASSLGGTGGNYGYTF.

The table lists this clone with a few counts. DNA of the CDR3: TGTGCCAGCAGCCTCACCTACACAGATACGCAGTATTTT. Translation: CASSLTYTDTQYF. The genes are TRBV4-2 and TRBJ2-3; D not resolved. The CDR3 is 13 residues long. V was shortened by 4 bases and J by 2 bases, with 7 bases between the two germline ends. Per the germline V gene, CDR1 is LGHNA and CDR2 is YNFKEQ.

The chain couples TRBV6-6 to TRBJ1-4, with D possibly being TRBD1 (6 bases). Trimming pared 5 bases from V and 5 bases from J, leaving 21 bases between. This CDR3 has 17 amino acids. Germline V gene sequence: CDR1 MNHNY, CDR2 SVGAGI (reference sequence). As DNA, the CDR3 is TGTGCCAGCAGTCAACCTCCCCTGGGGGGGCAGAATGAAAAACTGTTTTTT. Protein product: CASSQPPLGGQNEKLFF.

CDR3: CASSLTGLNSPLHF. The CDR3 bases are TGTGCCAGCAGCTTGACAGGATTAAATTCACCCCTCCACTTT. The chain links TRBV5-8 to TRBJ1-6; D may be TRBD1 (5 bases). V was shortened by 1 base and J by 7 bases, with 9 bases between the two germline ends. The length of the CDR3 is 14 residues. Germline assignment: CDR1 SGHTS and CDR2 YDEGEE.

This chain joins TRBV7-2 and TRBJ2-5, with D possibly TRBD1 on 6 matching bases. V dropped 6 bases and J dropped 8 bases, with 25 bases sitting between them. The CDR3 contains 16 residues. The V gene's germline CDR1 is SGHTA and CDR2 FQGNSA. As DNA, the CDR3 is TGTGCCAGCAGGTTTCTACCCCGCAAAAAGGGGGAAACCCAGTACTTC. This gives the protein CASRFLPRKKGETQYF.

Only one count was recorded for this clone. Here the CDR3 DNA reads TGTGCCATCAAGGGGGCAGGGGACGGCAATCAGCCCCAGCATTTT. As protein: CAIKGAGDGNQPQHF. The genes are TRBV10-3 and TRBJ1-5, with 7 positions matching TRBD1. The V and J ends lost 7 bases and 2 bases, in that order; junction bases with no gene match: 8. Germline values: CDR1 ENHRY, CDR2 SYGVKD. CDR3 length: 15 residues.

The chain employs TRBV4-2 and TRBJ1-2; TRBD1 matches 7 bases. V dropped 3 bases and J dropped 7; count of bases not matched to a gene: 8. This CDR3 is 14 amino acids long. Germline values: CDR1 LGHNA, CDR2 YNFKEQ. The CDR3 is CASSQIQGSPGYTF. The CDR3 nucleotides read TGTGCCAGCAGCCAGATACAGGGGTCTCCTGGCTACACCTTC.

The chain is built from TRBV5-1 and TRBJ1-2; tentative D call: TRBD1 (5 bases). V dropped 0 bases and J dropped 2 bases, with 14 bases sitting between them. The CDR3 extends over 16 amino acids. Germline assignment: CDR1 SGHRS and CDR2 YFSETQ. The CDR3 sequence: CASSLGQGTPNYGYTF. CDR3 DNA sequence: TGCGCCAGCAGCTTGGGGCAGGGCACCCCCAACTATGGCTACACCTTC.

This chain connects TRBV3-1 (or the pseudogene TRBV3-2) to TRBJ1-1, with D unresolved. Trimming shortened V by 4 bases and J by 3 bases, and 6 bases separated the two germline ends. Germline V gene data show CDR1 as LGHDT and CDR2 as YNNKEL (reference sequence). This CDR3 has 12 amino acids. The CDR3 DNA is TGTGCCAGCAGCCGTGAGGACACTGAAGCTTTCTTT. It codes for CASSREDTEAFF.

The rearrangement joins TRBV6-5 to TRBJ2-5; 8 bases are shared with TRBD1. The CDR3 runs to 13 residues. Trimming cost V 6 bases and J 9 bases; bases outside gene matches: 9. Germline V gene sequence: CDR1 MNHEY, CDR2 SVGAGI. CDR3 region: CASRSTGGGPQYF. DNA for the CDR3: TGTGCCAGCAGGAGTACAGGGGGAGGTCCCCAGTACTTC.

This clone has a single count. J is TRBJ1-6 and V is TRBV6-2 or TRBV6-3, with 7 positions matching TRBD1. Germline CDR1 MNHEY, CDR2 SVGEGT. The CDR3 spans 17 residues. V lost 2 bases to trimming and J lost 3 bases; unmatched junction nucleotides: 7. CDR3 nucleotides: TGTGCCAGCAGTTACAACAGGGGCTCCCTCTATAATTCACCCCTCCACTTT. Protein: CASSYNRGSLYNSPLHF.

The genes are TRBV19 and TRBJ1-2; D may be TRBD1 (6 bases). Per the germline V gene, CDR1 is LNHDA and CDR2 is SQIVND (reference sequence). The CDR3 consists of 17 residues. Trimming took 4 bases from V and 4 from J, leaving 22 bases between them. This CDR3 reads CASSTGHTPSDLYGYTF. The CDR3 region has the DNA TGTGCCAGTAGTACGGGACATACCCCTTCCGACCTCTATGGCTACACCTTC.

CDR3 protein: CASRQRGGTGELFF. Written as DNA, the CDR3 is TGTGCCAGCAGGCAACGGGGGGGAACCGGGGAGCTGTTTTTT. The rearrangement joins TRBV28 to TRBJ2-2; 8 nucleotides match TRBD2. The CDR3 has 14 amino acids. Germline V CDR1 and CDR2: MDHEN, SYDVKM. The V gene end was trimmed by 6 bases and the J gene end by 5 bases; junction bases not matched to a gene: 5.

The J gene is TRBJ2-2, the V gene TRBV11-2; 7 bases match TRBD2. Germline V gives CDR1 SGHAT, CDR2 FQNNGV. Trimming cost V 7 bases and J 5 bases; bases outside gene matches: 13. There are 16 residues in the CDR3. The CDR3 reads CASNPGTRGRTGELFF. CDR3 DNA: TGTGCCAGCAATCCCGGGACGCGGGGGAGGACCGGGGAGCTGTTTTTT.

The chain is built from TRBV7-8 and TRBJ1-3, with D perhaps matching TRBD1 (6 bases). The CDR3 is 15 residues long. V was shortened by 5 bases and J by 1 base, with 12 bases between the two germline ends. Germline CDR1 is SGHVS and CDR2 is FQNEAQ. The CDR3 sequence: CASSKEQGSGNTIYF. In DNA, the CDR3 is TGTGCCAGCAGCAAAGAGCAGGGGTCTGGAAACACCATATATTTT.

The CDR3 sequence: CASSFQGAYGYTF. For the CDR3, the DNA is TGTGCCAGCAGTTTCCAGGGCGCCTATGGCTACACCTTC. The chain carries TRBV28 and TRBJ1-2, with a tentative D call TRBD1 (5 bases). The ends were cut back, 3 bases at V and 4 bases at J, with 9 bases in the middle. Germline-derived CDR1 and CDR2 are MDHEN and SYDVKM. This CDR3 contains 13 residues.

The V gene is TRBV6-6, the J gene TRBJ1-5, with D perhaps matching TRBD1 (6 bases). This CDR3 contains 12 residues. Per the germline V gene, CDR1 is MNHNY and CDR2 is SVGAGI (reference sequence). The ends were cut back, 4 bases at V and 9 bases at J, with 10 bases in the middle. The CDR3 here is CASSSTTGPQHF. Written as DNA, the CDR3 is TGTGCCAGCAGTTCCACGACAGGGCCCCAGCATTTT.

The chain combines TRBV6-5 with TRBJ2-1; 8 nucleotides agree with TRBD2. The germline gives CDR1 MNHEY, CDR2 SVGAGI. CDR3 length: 12 amino acids. After removal of 6 bases from V and 10 bases from J, the junction contained 5 bases not matched to a gene. The CDR3 spells CASRETSDEQFF. In nucleotides, the CDR3 is TGTGCCAGCAGGGAGACTAGCGACGAGCAGTTCTTC.

V usage is TRBV5-5 and J usage is TRBJ1-6; D unclear. The germline V gene encodes CDR1 SGHKS and CDR2 YYEKEE (reference sequence). This CDR3 contains 17 residues. The V end lost 2 bases, the J end lost 0 bases, and 12 bases lay between the germline ends. CDR3 region: CASSFARWSSYNSPLHF. The DNA for the CDR3 is TGTGCCAGCAGCTTCGCACGCTGGAGCTCCTATAATTCACCCCTCCACTTT. Full variable domain (remainder filled in from reference TRBV5-5 and TRBJ1-6): DAGVTQSPTHLIKTRGQQVTLRCSPISGHKSVSWYQQVLGQGPQFIFQYYEKEERGRGNFPDRFSARQFPNYSSELNVNALLLGDSALYLCASSFARWSSYNSPLHFGNGTRLTVT.

This chain links TRBV9 with TRBJ1-2; 10 nucleotides align to TRBD1. The CDR3 is made up of 16 amino acids. V was pared by 0 bases and J by 5 bases, with 7 bases of the junction left unmatched. The germline CDR1 and CDR2 sequences are SGDLS and YYNGEE. The CDR3: CASSVGGTGVSYGYTF. The DNA of the CDR3 is TGTGCCAGCAGCGTAGGTGGGACAGGGGTTAGTTATGGCTACACCTTC.

This chain joins TRBV5-1 and TRBJ1-3; the D gene is possibly TRBD1 (5 bases). Trimming pared 6 bases from V and 0 bases from J, leaving 10 bases between. CDR3 size: 14 residues. Germline V lookup: CDR1 SGHRS, CDR2 YFSETQ. The CDR3 coding sequence is TGCGCCAGCACCTCGGGGGTCTCTGGAAACACCATATATTTT. Translation gives CASTSGVSGNTIYF.

The chain has TRBV2 and TRBJ1-1, with D possibly being TRBD1 (6 bases). The V end lost 8 bases, the J end lost 1 base, and 17 bases lay between the germline ends. CDR3 length equals 15 residues. The germline V gene encodes CDR1 SNHLY and CDR2 FYNNEI. CDR3 nucleotides: TGTGCCAGCGGGGAAGATTTGACAGGGAACACTGAAGCTTTCTTT. This encodes CASGEDLTGNTEAFF.

J is TRBJ1-2 and V is TRBV27; D may be TRBD1 (5 bases). The CDR3 length is 15 residues. With 2 bases removed from V and 6 bases from J, the gap between germline ends came to 16 bases. Germline CDR1 reads MNHEY; CDR2 reads SMNVEV (reference sequence). CDR3 loop: CASSLALGHGNGYTF. The CDR3 DNA reads TGTGCCAGCAGTTTAGCGTTAGGACATGGCAATGGCTACACCTTC.

The J gene is TRBJ1-4, the V gene TRBV5-5, with D uncertain. The CDR3 consists of 15 residues. Germline lookup yields CDR1 SGHKS and CDR2 YYEKEE (reference sequence). Trimming pared 0 bases from V and 0 bases from J, leaving 6 bases between. The CDR3 here is CASSLEFATNEKLFF. The CDR3 nucleotides are TGTGCCAGCAGCTTGGAATTCGCAACTAATGAAAAACTGTTTTTT. Together with reference TRBV5-5 and TRBJ1-4, the CDR3 gives the full variable domain: DAGVTQSPTHLIKTRGQQVTLRCSPISGHKSVSWYQQVLGQGPQFIFQYYEKEERGRGNFPDRFSARQFPNYSSELNVNALLLGDSALYLCASSLEFATNEKLFFGSGTQLSVL.

The chain has TRBV7-2 and TRBJ1-2, with 7 bases matching TRBD1. V was pared by 5 bases and J by 8 bases, with 11 bases of the junction left unmatched. This CDR3 has 14 residues. Germline assignment: CDR1 SGHTA and CDR2 FQGNSA. CDR3 DNA: TGTGCCAGCAGCAGAGAGACAGGGTTAAGGGGCTACACCTTC. It codes for CASSRETGLRGYTF. The variable domain in full, with the rest retrieved from reference TRBV7-2 and TRBJ1-2, is GAGVSQSPSNKVTEKGKDVELRCDPISGHTALYWYRQSLGQGLEFLIYFQGNSAPDKSGLPSDRFSAERTGGSVSTLTIQRTQQEDSAVYLCASSRETGLRGYTFGSGTRLTVV.

The J gene is TRBJ2-7, the V gene TRBV28; 10 nucleotides align to TRBD2. V lost 3 bases, J lost 0 bases, and 17 bases stayed unmatched. CDR3 size: 20 residues. Per germline, CDR1 MDHEN and CDR2 SYDVKM. The CDR3 sequence: CASSFLGGAGGLVNSYEQYF. The CDR3 DNA reads as TGTGCCAGCAGTTTCCTCGGGGGAGCGGGGGGGCTAGTCAACTCCTACGAGCAGTACTTC.

J is TRBJ2-3 and V is TRBV2; a possible D gene is TRBD1 (6 bases). Germline CDR1 SNHLY, CDR2 FYNNEI. V was trimmed by 8 bases and J by 6 bases, leaving 12 bases between them. This CDR3 region has 12 residues. The CDR3 DNA follows: TGTGCCAGCGGGGGCATCACGGATACGCAGTATTTT. Protein sequence: CASGGITDTQYF.